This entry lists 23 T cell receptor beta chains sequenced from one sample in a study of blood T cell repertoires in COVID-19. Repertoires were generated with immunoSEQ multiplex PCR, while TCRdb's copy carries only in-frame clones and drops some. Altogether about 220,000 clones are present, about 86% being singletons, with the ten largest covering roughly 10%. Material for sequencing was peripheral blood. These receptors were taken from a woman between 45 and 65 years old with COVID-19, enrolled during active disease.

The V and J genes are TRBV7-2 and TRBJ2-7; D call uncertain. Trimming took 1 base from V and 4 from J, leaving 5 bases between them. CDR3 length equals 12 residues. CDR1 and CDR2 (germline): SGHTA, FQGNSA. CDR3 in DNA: TGTGCCAGCAGCTTAGTCTTTTACGAGCAGTACTTC. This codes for CASSLVFYEQYF.

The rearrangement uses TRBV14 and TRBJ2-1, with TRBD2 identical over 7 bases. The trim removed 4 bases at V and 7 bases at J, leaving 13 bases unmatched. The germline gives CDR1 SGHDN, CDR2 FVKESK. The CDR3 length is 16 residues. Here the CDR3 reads CASSPSPRLAPNEQFF. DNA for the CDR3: TGTGCCAGCAGCCCAAGTCCCCGACTAGCTCCTAATGAGCAGTTCTTC.

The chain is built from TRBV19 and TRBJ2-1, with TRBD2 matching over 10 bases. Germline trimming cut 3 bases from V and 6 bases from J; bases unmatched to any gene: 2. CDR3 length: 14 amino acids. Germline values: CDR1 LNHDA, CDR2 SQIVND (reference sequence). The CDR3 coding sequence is TGTGCCAGTAGTATTGCTAGCGGGGGCAATGAGCAGTTCTTC. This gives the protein CASSIASGGNEQFF. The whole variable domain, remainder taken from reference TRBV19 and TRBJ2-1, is DGGITQSPKYLFRKEGQNVTLSCEQNLNHDAMYWYRQDPGQGLRLIYYSQIVNDFQKGDIAEGYSVSREKKESFPLTVTSAQKNPTAFYLCASSIASGGNEQFFGPGTRLTVL.

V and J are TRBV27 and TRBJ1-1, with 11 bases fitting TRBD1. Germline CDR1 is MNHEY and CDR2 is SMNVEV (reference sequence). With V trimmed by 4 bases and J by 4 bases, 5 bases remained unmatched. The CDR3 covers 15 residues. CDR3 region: CASSSPGQGGTEAFF. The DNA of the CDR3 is TGTGCCAGCAGTTCCCCGGGACAGGGGGGCACTGAAGCTTTCTTT.

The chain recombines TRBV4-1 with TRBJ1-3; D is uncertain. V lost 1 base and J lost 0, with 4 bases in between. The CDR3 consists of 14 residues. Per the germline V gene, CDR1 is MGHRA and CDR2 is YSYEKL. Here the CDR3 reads CASSQVYSGNTIYF. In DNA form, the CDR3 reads TGCGCCAGCAGCCAAGTTTACTCTGGAAACACCATATATTTT.

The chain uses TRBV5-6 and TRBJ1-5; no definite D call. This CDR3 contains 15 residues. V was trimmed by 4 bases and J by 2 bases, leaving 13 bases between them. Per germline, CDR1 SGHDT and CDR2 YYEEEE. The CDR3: CASSTDQDRNQPQHF. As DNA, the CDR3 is TGTGCCAGCAGCACCGACCAGGATCGCAATCAGCCCCAGCATTTT.

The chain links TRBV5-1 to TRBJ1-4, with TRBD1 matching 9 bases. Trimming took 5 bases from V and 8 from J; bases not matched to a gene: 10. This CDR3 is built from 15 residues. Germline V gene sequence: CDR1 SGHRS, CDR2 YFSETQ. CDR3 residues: CASRPEQGAGEKLFF. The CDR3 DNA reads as TGCGCCAGCAGGCCCGAACAGGGGGCTGGAGAAAAACTGTTTTTT.

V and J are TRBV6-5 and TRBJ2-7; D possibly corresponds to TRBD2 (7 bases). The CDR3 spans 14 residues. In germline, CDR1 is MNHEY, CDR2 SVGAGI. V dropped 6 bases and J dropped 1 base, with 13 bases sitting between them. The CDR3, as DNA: TGTGCCAGCAGGCTACAGGGAGGGTCCTACGAGCAGTACTTC. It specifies CASRLQGGSYEQYF.

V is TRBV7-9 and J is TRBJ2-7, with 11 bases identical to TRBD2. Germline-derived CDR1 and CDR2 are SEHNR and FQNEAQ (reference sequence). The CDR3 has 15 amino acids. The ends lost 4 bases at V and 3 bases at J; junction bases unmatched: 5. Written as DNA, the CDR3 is TGTGCCAGCAGCTCCACTAGCGGGGGTTACTACGAGCAGTACTTC. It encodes CASSSTSGGYYEQYF.

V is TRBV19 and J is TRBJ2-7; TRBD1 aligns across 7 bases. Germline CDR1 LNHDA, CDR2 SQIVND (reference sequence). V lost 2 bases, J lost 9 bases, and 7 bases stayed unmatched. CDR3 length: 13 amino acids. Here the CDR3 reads CASSIPRQGRQYF. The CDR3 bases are TGTGCCAGTAGTATACCTAGACAGGGTCGGCAGTACTTC.

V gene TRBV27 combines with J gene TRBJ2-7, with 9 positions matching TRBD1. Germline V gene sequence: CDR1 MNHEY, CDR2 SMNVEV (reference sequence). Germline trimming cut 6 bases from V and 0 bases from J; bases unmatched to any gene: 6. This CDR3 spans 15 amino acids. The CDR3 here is CASSTRGQGSYEQYF. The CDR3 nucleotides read TGTGCCAGCAGCACTCGGGGACAGGGCTCCTACGAGCAGTACTTC.

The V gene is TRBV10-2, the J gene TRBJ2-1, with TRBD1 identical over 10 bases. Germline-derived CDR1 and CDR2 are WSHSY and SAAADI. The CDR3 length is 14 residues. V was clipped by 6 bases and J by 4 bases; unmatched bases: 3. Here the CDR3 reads CASRGQGTYNEQFF. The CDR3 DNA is TGCGCCAGCAGGGGACAGGGGACATACAATGAGCAGTTCTTC.

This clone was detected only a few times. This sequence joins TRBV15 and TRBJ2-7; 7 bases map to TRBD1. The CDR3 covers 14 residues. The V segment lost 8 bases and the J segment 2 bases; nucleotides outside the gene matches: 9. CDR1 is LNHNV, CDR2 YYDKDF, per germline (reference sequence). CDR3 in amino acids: CATSADRTAYEQYV. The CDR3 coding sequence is TGTGCCACCTCAGCGGACAGGACAGCCTACGAGCAGTACGTC.

The CDR3 here is CASSLGSGPDNEQFF. Written as DNA, the CDR3 is TGTGCCAGCAGCTTAGGCAGCGGGCCTGACAATGAGCAGTTCTTC. V and J are TRBV7-8 and TRBJ2-1; D is perhaps TRBD2 (6 bases). The V and J ends lost 1 base and 5 bases respectively, with 12 bases between them. The CDR3 loop spans 15 amino acids. The germline CDR1 and CDR2 sequences are SGHVS and FQNEAQ.

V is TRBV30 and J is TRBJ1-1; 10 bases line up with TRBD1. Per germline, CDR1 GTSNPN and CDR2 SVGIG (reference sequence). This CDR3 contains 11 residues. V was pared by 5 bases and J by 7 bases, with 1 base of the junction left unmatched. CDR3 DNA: TGTGCCTGGCGGACAGGGGGTGAAGCTTTCTTT. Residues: CAWRTGGEAFF.

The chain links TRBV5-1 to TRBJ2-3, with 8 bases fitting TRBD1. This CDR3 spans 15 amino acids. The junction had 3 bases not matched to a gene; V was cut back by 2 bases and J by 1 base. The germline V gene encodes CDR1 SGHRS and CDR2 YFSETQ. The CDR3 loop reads CASSLQGEGTDTQYF. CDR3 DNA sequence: TGCGCCAGCAGCTTACAGGGGGAGGGCACAGATACGCAGTATTTT.

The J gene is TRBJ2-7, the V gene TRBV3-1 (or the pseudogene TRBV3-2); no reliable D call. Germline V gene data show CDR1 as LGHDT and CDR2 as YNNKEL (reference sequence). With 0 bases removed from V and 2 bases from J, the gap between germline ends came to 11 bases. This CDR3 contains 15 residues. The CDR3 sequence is CASSQDAGGPYEQYV. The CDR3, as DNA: TGTGCCAGCAGCCAAGATGCAGGTGGGCCCTACGAGCAGTACGTC.

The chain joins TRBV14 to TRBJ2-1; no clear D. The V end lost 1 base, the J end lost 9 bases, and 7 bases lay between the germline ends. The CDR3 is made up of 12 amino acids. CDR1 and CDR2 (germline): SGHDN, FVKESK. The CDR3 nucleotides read TGTGCCAGCAGCCAAGTTCACACTGAGCAGTTCTTC. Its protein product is CASSQVHTEQFF.

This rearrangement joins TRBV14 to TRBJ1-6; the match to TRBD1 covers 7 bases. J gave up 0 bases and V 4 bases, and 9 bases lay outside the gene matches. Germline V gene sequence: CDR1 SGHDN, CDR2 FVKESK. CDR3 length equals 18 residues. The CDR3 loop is CASSPTTGDSSYNSPLHF. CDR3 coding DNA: TGTGCCAGCAGCCCTACAACAGGGGACAGCTCCTATAATTCACCCCTCCACTTT.

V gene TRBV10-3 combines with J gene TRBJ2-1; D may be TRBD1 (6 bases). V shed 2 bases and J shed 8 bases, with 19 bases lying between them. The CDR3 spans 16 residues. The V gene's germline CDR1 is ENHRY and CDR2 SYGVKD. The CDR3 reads CAISEGTTGNIDEQFF. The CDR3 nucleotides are TGTGCCATCAGTGAGGGCACAACAGGGAATATCGATGAGCAGTTCTTC.

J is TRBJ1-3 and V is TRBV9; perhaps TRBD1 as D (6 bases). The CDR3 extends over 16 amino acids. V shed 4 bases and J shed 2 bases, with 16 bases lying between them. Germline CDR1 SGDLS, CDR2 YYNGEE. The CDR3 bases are TGTGCCAGCAGCCCCTGGGACACCGGGACTGGAAACACCATATATTTT. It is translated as CASSPWDTGTGNTIYF.

CDR3 amino acids: CASSQQRWGLLSSSGANVLTF. The CDR3 bases are TGTGCCAGCAGCCAACAGCGGTGGGGTCTTCTCTCTTCCTCTGGGGCCAACGTCCTGACTTTC. The chain joins TRBV3-1 (or the pseudogene TRBV3-2) to TRBJ2-6, with D perhaps matching TRBD2 (5 bases). Trimming shortened V by 2 bases and J by 0 bases, and 23 bases separated the two germline ends. CDR1 and CDR2 (germline): LGHDT, YNNKEL (reference sequence). There are 21 residues in the CDR3.

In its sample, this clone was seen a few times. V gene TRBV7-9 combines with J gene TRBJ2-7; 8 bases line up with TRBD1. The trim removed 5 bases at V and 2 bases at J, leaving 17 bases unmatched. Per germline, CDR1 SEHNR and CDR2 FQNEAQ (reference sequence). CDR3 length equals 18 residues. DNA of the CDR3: TGTGCCAGCAGCCCCCATTCTCCGGGACAGGAGGGTCCCTACGAGCAGTACGTC. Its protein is CASSPHSPGQEGPYEQYV.